This T cell receptor (beta chain) was identified in a study of blood T cell repertoires in COVID-19 (TCRdb year 2020). Broadly, across the study: Collaborator samples came from the United States, Italy and Spain and covered acute and convalescent phases of COVID-19. The prospective study material was composed of cDNA or gDNA derived from T cells, B-cell-depleted T cells, or PBMCs. Nearly every sample came with metadata listing a de-identified subject ID, COVID-19 status, age in years and sex. Where available, HLA class I and class II types were obtained from metadata supplied by the sample provider rather than from assay-based typing. Samples were obtained from the ongoing ImmuneRACE study (first 160 participants) and from roughly 1,300 subjects provided by 6 global collaborators. The repertoires were made available in a free public database intended to serve as a resource for research on the immune response to SARS-CoV-2. Subjects who had been exposed to COVID-19, were actively infected with it, or had recovered from it provided the deeply sampled blood TCRbeta repertoires that made up the dataset. Here is what the overall study found, with its caveats: Clinical and demographic metadata were provided uncurated, with the amount varying by source and participant.

As for this clone: No antigen is known for it. The record has no base qualities; no much larger clone is one base away.

Participants in the prospective study were aged roughly 18 to 89 years, lived in 20 to 25 United States geographic areas, and enrolled through a virtual design. To assign participants to cohorts, the prospective study relied on clinical history that participants themselves reported in a screening survey and a study questionnaire. Each participant in the prospective study had whole blood, serum and a nasopharyngeal or oropharyngeal swab collected by mobile phlebotomists. Over a roughly two-month period, participants in the prospective study had the option of providing additional blood draws and questionnaires. Before DNA extraction, blood samples from the prospective study were shipped at room temperature or frozen. Reading the germline V gene gives CDR1 SGHDN and CDR2 FVKESK. Here V drops 4 bases and J drops 2 bases, and the junction holds 5 bases not matched to any gene. Taken from cysteine to phenylalanine, the CDR3 has 17 residues. Just CDR3 DNA is preserved here, 51 bases in frame from base 1.

TCRbeta CDR3 regions were amplified from genomic DNA using the immunoSEQ Assay, a bias-controlled multiplex PCR. Turning to the authors' computational methods: Nucleated cell counts per sample were estimated from amplification of reference gene primers within the assay. To quantify the absolute abundance of each unique TCRbeta CDR3 rearrangement, sequence reads were collapsed and filtered. Productive Simpson clonality was computed per sample as the square root of Simpson's diversity index over productive rearrangements. The table was pulled from immuneACCESS by TCRdb, which kept in-frame rearrangements only. Such tables lose some clones; where checked, under half of the loss comes from unresolved V genes, and the rest has no known cause. V and J calls and clone size follow that table, whereas D and trimming were derived from the DNA. The sample table shows 290,000 or so clones, and about 90% are seen once. The ten largest clones take up 4% to 5.5% of the sample.

The V and J genes are TRBV14 and TRBJ2-1; the junction holds 13 bases that match TRBD2. This TCR was sampled from a woman aged 18-29 years with acute COVID-19. The sequenced material came from PBMCs or T cells enriched from blood (not recorded which). DNA sequence: TGTGCCAGCAGCCCGGGACTAGCGGGGCCACCCTACAATGAGCAGTTCTTC. Its protein is CASSPGLAGPPYNEQFF.